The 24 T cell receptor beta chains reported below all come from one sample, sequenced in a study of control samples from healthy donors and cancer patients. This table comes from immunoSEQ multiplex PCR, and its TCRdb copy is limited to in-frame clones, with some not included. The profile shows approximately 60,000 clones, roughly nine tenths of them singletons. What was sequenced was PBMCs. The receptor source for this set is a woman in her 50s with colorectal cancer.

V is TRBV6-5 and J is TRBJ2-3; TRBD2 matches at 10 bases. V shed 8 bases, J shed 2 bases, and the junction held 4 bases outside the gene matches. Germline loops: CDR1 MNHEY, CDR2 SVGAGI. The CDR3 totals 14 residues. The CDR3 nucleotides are TGTGCCAGCGCCACTAGCGGGAACACAGATACGCAGTATTTT. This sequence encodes CASATSGNTDTQYF.

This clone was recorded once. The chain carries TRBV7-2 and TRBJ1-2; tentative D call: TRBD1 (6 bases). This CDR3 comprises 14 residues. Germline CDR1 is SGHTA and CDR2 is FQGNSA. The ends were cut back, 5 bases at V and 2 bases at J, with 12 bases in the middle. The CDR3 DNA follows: TGTGCCAGCAGCATTAGAGGGGGAAACTATGGCTACACCTTC. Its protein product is CASSIRGGNYGYTF.

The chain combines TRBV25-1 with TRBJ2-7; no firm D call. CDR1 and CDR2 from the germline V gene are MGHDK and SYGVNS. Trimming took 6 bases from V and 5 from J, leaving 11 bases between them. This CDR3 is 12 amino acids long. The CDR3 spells CASRSGTNEQYF. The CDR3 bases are TGTGCCAGCAGGTCCGGTACTAACGAGCAGTACTTC.

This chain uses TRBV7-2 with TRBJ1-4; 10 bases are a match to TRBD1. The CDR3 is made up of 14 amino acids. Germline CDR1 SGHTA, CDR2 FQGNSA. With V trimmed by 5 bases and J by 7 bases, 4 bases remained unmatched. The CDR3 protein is CASSRGQGGEKLFF. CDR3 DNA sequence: TGTGCCAGCAGCCGTGGACAGGGGGGTGAAAAACTGTTTTTT.

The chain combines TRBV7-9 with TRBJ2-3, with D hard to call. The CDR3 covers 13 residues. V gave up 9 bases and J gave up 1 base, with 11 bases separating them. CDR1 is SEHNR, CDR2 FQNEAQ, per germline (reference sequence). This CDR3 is CASQVFRTDTQYF. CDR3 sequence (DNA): TGTGCCAGTCAAGTGTTTCGCACAGATACGCAGTATTTT.

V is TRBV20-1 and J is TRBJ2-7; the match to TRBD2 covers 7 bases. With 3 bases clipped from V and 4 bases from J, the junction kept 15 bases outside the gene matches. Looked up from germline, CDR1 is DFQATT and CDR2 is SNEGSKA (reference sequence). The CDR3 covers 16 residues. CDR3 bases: TGCAGTGCTAGTGGAGGCGGGAGTTCTCAGCCGTACGAGCAGTACTTC. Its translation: CSASGGGSSQPYEQYF.

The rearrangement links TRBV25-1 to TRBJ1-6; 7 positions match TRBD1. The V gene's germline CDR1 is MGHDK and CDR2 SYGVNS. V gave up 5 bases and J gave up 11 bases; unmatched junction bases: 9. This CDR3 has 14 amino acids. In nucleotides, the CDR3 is TGTGCCAGCAGTTTACAGGGGATGCGGACACCCCTCCACTTT. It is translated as CASSLQGMRTPLHF.

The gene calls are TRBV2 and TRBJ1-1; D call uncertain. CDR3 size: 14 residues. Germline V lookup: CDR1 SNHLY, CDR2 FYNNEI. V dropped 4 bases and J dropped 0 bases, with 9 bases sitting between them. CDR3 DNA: TGTGCCAGCAGTGTAGGTTTTCTGAACACTGAAGCTTTCTTT. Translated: CASSVGFLNTEAFF.

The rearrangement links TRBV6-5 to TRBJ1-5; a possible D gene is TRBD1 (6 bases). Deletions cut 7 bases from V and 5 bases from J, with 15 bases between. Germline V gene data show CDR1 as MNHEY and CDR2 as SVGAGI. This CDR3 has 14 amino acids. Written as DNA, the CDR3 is TGTGCCAGCAAAGTAGGCAGGGGAGATCAGCCCCAGCATTTT. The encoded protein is CASKVGRGDQPQHF.

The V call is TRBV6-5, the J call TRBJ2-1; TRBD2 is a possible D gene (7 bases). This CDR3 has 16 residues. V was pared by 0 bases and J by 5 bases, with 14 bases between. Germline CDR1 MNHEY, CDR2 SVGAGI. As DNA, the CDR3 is TGTGCCAGCAGTTACTCGTTGGGGGGGCCCCACAATGAGCAGTTCTTC. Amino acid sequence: CASSYSLGGPHNEQFF.

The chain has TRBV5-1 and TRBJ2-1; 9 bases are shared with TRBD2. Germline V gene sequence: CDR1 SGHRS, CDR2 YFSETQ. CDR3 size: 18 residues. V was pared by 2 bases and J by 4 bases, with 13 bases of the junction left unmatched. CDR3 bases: TGCGCCAGCAGCTTAACCGAAATAGCGGGAGTCAATTACAATGAGCAGTTCTTC. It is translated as CASSLTEIAGVNYNEQFF.

The CDR3 spells CASSLGRGDTQYF. The CDR3 DNA is TGCGCCAGCAGCTTGGGACGCGGAGATACGCAGTATTTT. The chain couples TRBV5-1 to TRBJ2-3; D unclear. The V end lost 0 bases, the J end lost 5 bases, and 7 bases lay between the germline ends. The germline CDR1 and CDR2 sequences are SGHRS and YFSETQ. CDR3 length: 13 residues. The entire variable domain, with the rest obtained from reference TRBV5-1 and TRBJ2-3, is as follows: KAGVTQTPRYLIKTRGQQVTLSCSPISGHRSVSWYQQTPGQGLQFLFEYFSETQRNKGNFPGRFSGRQFSNSRSEMNVSTLELGDSALYLCASSLGRGDTQYFGPGTRLTVL.

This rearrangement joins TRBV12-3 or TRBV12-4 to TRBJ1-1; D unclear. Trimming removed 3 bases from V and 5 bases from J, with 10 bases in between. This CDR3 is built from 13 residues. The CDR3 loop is CASSFRRLTEAFF. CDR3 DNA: TGTGCCAGCAGTTTTCGCCGCTTGACTGAAGCTTTCTTT.

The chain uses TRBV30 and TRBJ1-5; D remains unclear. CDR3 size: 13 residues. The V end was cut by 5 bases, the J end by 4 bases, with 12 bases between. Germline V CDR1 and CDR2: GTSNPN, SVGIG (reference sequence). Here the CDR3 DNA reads TGTGCCTGGGCTTCGTCACGTAATCAGCCCCAGCATTTT. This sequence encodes CAWASSRNQPQHF. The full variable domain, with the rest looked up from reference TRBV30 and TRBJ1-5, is SQTIHQWPATLVQPVGSPLSLECTVEGTSNPNLYWYRQAAGRGLQLLFYSVGIGQISSEVPQNLSASRPQDRQFILSSKKLLLSDSGFYLCAWASSRNQPQHFGDGTRLSIL.

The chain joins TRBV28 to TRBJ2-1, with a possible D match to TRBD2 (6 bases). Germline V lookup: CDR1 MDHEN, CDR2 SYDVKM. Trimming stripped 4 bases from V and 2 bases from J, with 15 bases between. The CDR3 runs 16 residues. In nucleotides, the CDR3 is TGTGCCAGCAGTTCACAGGCTAGCGCAACCTACAATGAGCAGTTCTTC. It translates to CASSSQASATYNEQFF.

The CDR3 nucleotides are TGTGCCAGCTCACCCTTTATGGACACTGAAGCTTTCTTT. This gives the protein CASSPFMDTEAFF. This chain connects TRBV18 to TRBJ1-1; D is undetermined. CDR3 length: 13 residues. The V end was cut by 3 bases, the J end by 3 bases, with 8 bases between. Germline loops: CDR1 KGHSH, CDR2 LQKENI.

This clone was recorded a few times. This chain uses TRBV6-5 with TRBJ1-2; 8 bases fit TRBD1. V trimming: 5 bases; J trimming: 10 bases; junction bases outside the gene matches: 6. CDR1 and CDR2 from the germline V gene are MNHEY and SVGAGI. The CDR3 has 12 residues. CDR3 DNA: TGTGCCAGCAGTACATCGACAGGGGCCTACACCTTC. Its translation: CASSTSTGAYTF.

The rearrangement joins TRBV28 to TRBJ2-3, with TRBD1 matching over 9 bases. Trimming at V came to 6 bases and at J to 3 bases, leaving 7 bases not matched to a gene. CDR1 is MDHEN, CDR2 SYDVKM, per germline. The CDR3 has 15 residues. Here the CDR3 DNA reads TGTGCCAGCAGCAAGACAGGGGGGTTGACAGATACGCAGTATTTT. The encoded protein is CASSKTGGLTDTQYF.

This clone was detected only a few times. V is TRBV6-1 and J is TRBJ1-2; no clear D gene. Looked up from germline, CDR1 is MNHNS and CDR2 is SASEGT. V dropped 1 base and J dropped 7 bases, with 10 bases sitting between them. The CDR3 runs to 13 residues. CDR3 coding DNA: TGTGCCAGCAGTGAAGGCGGGAGCACTGGCTACACCTTC. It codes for CASSEGGSTGYTF.

CDR3 sequence (DNA): TGTGCCAGTACCGACAGGAGTGAAGCTTTCTTT. Translated: CASTDRSEAFF. The chain uses TRBV19 and TRBJ1-1; D is possibly TRBD1 (6 bases). Germline V gene lookup returns CDR1 LNHDA and CDR2 SQIVND (reference sequence). There are 11 residues in the CDR3. The germline V and J ends were trimmed by 7 bases and 7 bases, with 10 bases remaining between them.

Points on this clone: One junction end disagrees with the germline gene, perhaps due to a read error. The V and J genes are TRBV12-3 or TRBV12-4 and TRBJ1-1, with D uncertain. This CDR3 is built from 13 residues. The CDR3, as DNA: TGTGCCGGCAGTTTAGGGTTGTACACTGAAGCTTTCTTT. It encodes CAGSLGLYTEAFF.

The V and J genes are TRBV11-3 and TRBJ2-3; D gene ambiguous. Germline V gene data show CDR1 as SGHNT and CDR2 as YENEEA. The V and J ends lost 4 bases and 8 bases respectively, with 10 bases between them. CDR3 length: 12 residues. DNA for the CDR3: TGTGCCAGCAGCTCCGGCCCCGGTACGCAGTATTTT. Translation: CASSSGPGTQYF.

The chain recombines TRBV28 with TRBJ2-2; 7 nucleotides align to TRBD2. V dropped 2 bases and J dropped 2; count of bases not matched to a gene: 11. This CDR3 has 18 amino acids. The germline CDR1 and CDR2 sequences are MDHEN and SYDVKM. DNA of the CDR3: TGTGCCAGCAGTTTAACGAGCCTAGGGACTATTAACACCGGGGAGCTGTTTTTT. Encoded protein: CASSLTSLGTINTGELFF.

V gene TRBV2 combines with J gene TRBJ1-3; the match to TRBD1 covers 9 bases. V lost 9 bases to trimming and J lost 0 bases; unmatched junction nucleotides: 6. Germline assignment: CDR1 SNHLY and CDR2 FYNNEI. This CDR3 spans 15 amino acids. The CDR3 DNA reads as TGTGCCAGTACCGGGGGACAGGGCTCTGGAAACACCATATATTTT. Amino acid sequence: CASTGGQGSGNTIYF.